The 5 T cell receptor beta chains in this list originate from one sample, sequenced in a study of radiation and T cells in renal cell carcinoma. Some clones are missing from TCRdb's copy, which holds only in-frame ones; the method was immunoSEQ multiplex PCR. The sample holds about 130,000 clones; 81% are singletons and the top ten take roughly 6%. The time point here: blood 2 weeks post-SBRT. Treatment of the sample: 15 Gy SBRT to primary tumor, nephrectomy 4 weeks later. This specimen consisted of blood, obtained from a patient whose treatment included radiotherapy and nephrectomy. The origin of the receptors is a man aged 50-60 years with renal cell carcinoma.

This chain connects TRBV27 to TRBJ2-3; TRBD2 matches 7 bases. V was clipped by 5 bases and J by 6 bases; unmatched bases: 11. The length of the CDR3 is 15 residues. The V gene's germline CDR1 is MNHEY and CDR2 SMNVEV (reference sequence). The CDR3 is CASSPSWGGTDTQYF. CDR3 coding DNA: TGTGCCAGCAGTCCCTCGTGGGGGGGGACCGATACGCAGTATTTT.

The gene calls are TRBV18 and TRBJ1-5; 10 bases map to TRBD1. The CDR3 covers 17 residues. Germline assignment: CDR1 KGHSH and CDR2 LQKENI. V shed 5 bases, J shed 0 bases, and the junction held 7 bases outside the gene matches. The chain's CDR3 is CASSLGQGLHSNQPQHF. The CDR3, as DNA: TGTGCCAGCTCATTGGGACAGGGGCTACATAGCAATCAGCCCCAGCATTTT.

J is TRBJ2-5 and V is TRBV7-2; 16 bases are a match to TRBD2. This CDR3 spans 16 amino acids. Germline lookup yields CDR1 SGHTA and CDR2 FQGNSA. The V gene end was trimmed by 4 bases and the J gene end by 5 bases; junction bases not matched to a gene: 4. The CDR3 protein is CASSSGLAGGRETQYF. The CDR3 DNA reads as TGTGCCAGCAGCTCGGGACTAGCGGGAGGGCGGGAGACCCAGTACTTC.

CDR3 bases: TGCGCCAGCAGCCAGAGGACGGCCGCCGGGTCCGAGAACACCGGGGAGCTGTTTTTT. Residues: CASSQRTAAGSENTGELFF. This rearrangement joins TRBV5-1 to TRBJ2-2; D call uncertain. CDR1 and CDR2 (germline): SGHRS, YFSETQ. CDR3 length: 19 residues. The ends were cut back, 4 bases at V and 1 base at J, with 23 bases in the middle.

The V gene is TRBV18, the J gene TRBJ1-5, with D uncertain. The ends were cut back, 3 bases at V and 4 bases at J, with 7 bases in the middle. Looked up from germline, CDR1 is KGHSH and CDR2 is LQKENI. The CDR3 loop spans 13 amino acids. This chain's CDR3 is CASSPTENQPQHF. For the CDR3, the DNA is TGTGCCAGCTCACCGACTGAGAATCAGCCCCAGCATTTT.